The rows below give T cell receptor beta chains drawn from one sample of a study of cytotoxic CD8 clonotypes in ibrutinib-treated CLL. TCRdb's copy holds only in-frame clones and misses some; the assay was immunoSEQ multiplex PCR. The table records just over 65,000 clones, about two thirds of them present only once. Sequencing used PBMCs, obtained after 12 months of ibrutinib treatment. The receptors were sampled from a human donor with chronic lymphocytic leukemia. The CDR3 runs from the conserved cysteine through the conserved F or W. The order of the fields is clone size, J gene, D gene, V gene, CDR3 protein, CDR3 DNA. D genes are given only for firm matches. Clone size is given for some rows only: seen once, a few or many times, or a class if the clone is expanded.

size: NA
J: TRBJ2-5
D: TRBD1
V: TRBV19
CDR3: CASSMDRGQETQYF
DNA: TGTGCCAGTAGTATGGACAGGGGGCAAGAGACCCAGTACTTC

size: NA
J: TRBJ1-1
D: TRBD1
V: TRBV9
CDR3: CASSEGTGITEAFF
DNA: TGTGCCAGCAGCGAGGGGACAGGGATCACTGAAGCTTTCTTT

size: NA
J: TRBJ1-1
D: NA
V: TRBV5-1
CDR3: CASSLGGRTHTEAFF
DNA: TGCGCCAGCAGCTTGGGTGGGAGGACCCACACTGAAGCTTTCTTT

size: NA
J: TRBJ1-1
D: TRBD1
V: TRBV18
CDR3: CASSPSTGRDTEAFF
DNA: TGTGCCAGCTCACCTTCGACAGGGAGGGACACTGAAGCTTTCTTT

size: once
J: TRBJ1-1
D: NA
V: TRBV7-2
CDR3: CASSTQGNTEAFF
DNA: TGTGCCAGCAGCACTCAGGGGAACACTGAAGCTTTCTTT

size: NA
J: TRBJ1-1
D: TRBD1
V: TRBV6-5
CDR3: CASISDQGGNTEAFF
DNA: TGTGCCAGCATTTCCGATCAGGGGGGGAACACTGAAGCTTTCTTT

size: NA
J: TRBJ1-1
D: NA
V: TRBV19
CDR3: CAARRAGAWNTEAFF
DNA: TGTGCCGCCAGACGGGCAGGGGCGTGGAACACTGAAGCTTTCTTT

size: NA
J: TRBJ2-7
D: NA
V: TRBV7-2
CDR3: CASSLDSPYEQYF
DNA: TGTGCCAGCAGCTTAGACAGCCCCTACGAGCAGTACTTC

size: NA
J: TRBJ2-7
D: NA
V: TRBV9
CDR3: CASSVQDHSPGEQYF
DNA: TGTGCCAGCAGCGTACAGGACCATTCTCCGGGGGAGCAGTACTTC

size: NA
J: TRBJ1-2
D: TRBD1
V: TRBV6-6
CDR3: CASSGTGVSGYTF
DNA: TGTGCCAGCAGTGGGACAGGGGTGAGCGGCTACACCTTC

size: NA
J: TRBJ2-1
D: NA
V: TRBV6-1
CDR3: CASSVLSYGRVIGVEQFF
DNA: TGTGCCAGCAGTGTCCTATCTTACGGGCGGGTAATAGGGGTTGAGCAGTTCTTC

size: NA
J: TRBJ1-2
D: TRBD1
V: TRBV18
CDR3: CASSPTGQGAQGYTF
DNA: TGTGCCAGCTCACCCACCGGACAGGGGGCGCAGGGCTACACCTTC

size: few
J: TRBJ1-4
D: NA
V: TRBV11-1
CDR3: CASSQGRTNEKLFF
DNA: TGTGCCAGCAGCCAAGGACGGACGAATGAAAAACTGTTTTTT

size: NA
J: TRBJ2-2
D: TRBD2
V: TRBV19
CDR3: CAAHPGGMNTGELFF
DNA: TGTGCCGCTCATCCCGGGGGGATGAACACCGGGGAGCTGTTTTTT

size: once
J: TRBJ1-3
D: NA
V: TRBV5-1
CDR3: CASSLEQGRTGNTIYF
DNA: TGCGCCAGCAGCTTGGAGCAGGGGAGAACTGGAAACACCATATATTTT

size: few
J: TRBJ2-7
D: TRBD1
V: TRBV28
CDR3: CASSLSRGRSEQYF
DNA: TGTGCCAGCAGTTTGAGCAGGGGGCGCAGCGAGCAGTACTTC

size: few
J: TRBJ2-7
D: TRBD1
V: TRBV5-6
CDR3: CASSLRQGMFYEQYF
DNA: TGTGCCAGCAGCTTAAGACAGGGAATGTTCTACGAGCAGTACTTC

size: NA
J: TRBJ2-5
D: TRBD1
V: TRBV5-4
CDR3: CASSFGRGPGQETQYF
DNA: TGTGCCAGCAGCTTTGGCAGGGGGCCAGGGCAAGAGACCCAGTACTTC

size: NA
J: TRBJ2-5
D: NA
V: TRBV7-8
CDR3: CASSTDVWDSRHQETQYF
DNA: TGTGCCAGCAGCACGGACGTCTGGGACTCAAGACATCAAGAGACCCAGTACTTC

size: NA
J: TRBJ2-5
D: TRBD2
V: TRBV30
CDR3: CAWSVNSLAGLEIETQYF
DNA: TGTGCCTGGAGTGTAAACAGCCTGGCGGGACTAGAAATTGAGACCCAGTACTTC